Listed here are 25 T cell receptor beta chains from one sample, sequenced in a study of blood T cell repertoires in COVID-19. Profiled with immunoSEQ multiplex PCR; TCRdb holds only in-frame clones, not every one. The sample lists about 100,000 clones; less than 90% were seen once. Sequences were obtained from peripheral blood. These receptors all stem from a man aged 55 to 70 with acute or convalescent COVID-19.

This sequence joins TRBV10-3 and TRBJ2-3; D is uncertain. V lost 3 bases to trimming and J lost 2 bases, with 6 bases between them. Germline V CDR1 and CDR2: ENHRY, SYGVKD. The CDR3 is 13 amino acids. The CDR3 loop reads CAISDRFTDTQYF. In nucleotides, the CDR3 is TGTGCCATCAGTGACAGGTTCACAGATACGCAGTATTTT.

The chain employs TRBV3-1 (or the pseudogene TRBV3-2) and TRBJ2-7, with D perhaps matching TRBD2 (5 bases). From germline, CDR1 is LGHDT and CDR2 YNNKEL (reference sequence). Trimming left V 1 base short and J 4 bases short, with 17 bases between. The CDR3 is 16 amino acids. The CDR3 sequence: CASSQAPGVVLYEQYF. The CDR3 DNA is TGTGCCAGCAGCCAAGCCCCCGGGGTAGTCCTATACGAGCAGTACTTC.

The chain carries TRBV6-1 and TRBJ2-7, with 10 bases that match TRBD2. J gave up 4 bases and V 1 base, and 4 bases lay outside the gene matches. This CDR3 has 15 amino acids. Germline loops: CDR1 MNHNS, CDR2 SASEGT. Here the CDR3 DNA reads TGTGCCAGCAGTGAAGTAGCGGGGGGCCAGTACGAGCAGTACTTC. Translation: CASSEVAGGQYEQYF.

The V and J genes are TRBV6-1 and TRBJ2-7; D perhaps matches TRBD1 (5 bases). This CDR3 is 17 amino acids long. Trimming removed 0 bases from V and 0 bases from J, with 15 bases in between. CDR1 is MNHNS, CDR2 SASEGT, per germline. DNA of the CDR3: TGTGCCAGCAGTGAAGCAAGGGGTTGGTCGAGCTCCTACGAGCAGTACTTC. As protein: CASSEARGWSSSYEQYF.

CDR3 sequence reads: CASSYGADSGPQHF. CDR3 coding DNA: TGTGCCAGCAGTTACGGGGCGGACAGCGGGCCCCAGCATTTT. The chain carries TRBV6-2 or TRBV6-3 and TRBJ1-5; maybe TRBD1 (6 bases). Germline lookup yields CDR1 MNHEY and CDR2 SVGEGT. Trimming pared 2 bases from V and 9 bases from J, leaving 14 bases between. The CDR3 is 14 amino acids.

The chain uses TRBV19 and TRBJ1-1, with D hard to call. V dropped 5 bases and J dropped 7 bases, with 11 bases sitting between them. The germline CDR1 and CDR2 sequences are LNHDA and SQIVND (reference sequence). The CDR3 has 12 amino acids. The CDR3 protein is CASSPTIGEAFF. CDR3 in DNA: TGTGCCAGTAGTCCAACTATAGGTGAAGCTTTCTTT.

The rearrangement joins TRBV4-2 to TRBJ2-3; D call uncertain. Per germline, CDR1 LGHNA and CDR2 YNFKEQ. The germline V and J ends were trimmed by 0 bases and 1 base, with 5 bases remaining between them. This CDR3 is 14 amino acids long. CDR3 nucleotide sequence: TGTGCCAGCAGCCAAGATACAGGCACAGATACGCAGTATTTT. Its protein product is CASSQDTGTDTQYF.

The rearrangement uses TRBV6-2 or TRBV6-3 and TRBJ2-3; 8 bases are a match to TRBD1. With V trimmed by 0 bases and J by 5 bases, 4 bases remained unmatched. This CDR3 is 15 amino acids long. Germline V gives CDR1 MNHEY, CDR2 SVGEGT. CDR3 residues: CASSYSDRDIDTQYF. CDR3 in DNA: TGTGCCAGCAGTTACTCGGACAGGGACATAGATACGCAGTATTTT.

V and J are TRBV3-1 (or the pseudogene TRBV3-2) and TRBJ2-3, with D perhaps TRBD2 (6 bases). This CDR3 spans 13 amino acids. The germline V gene has CDR1 LGHDT and CDR2 YNNKEL (reference sequence). V lost 4 bases and J lost 10, with 15 bases in between. CDR3 region: CASSLSRGIAQYF. CDR3 DNA sequence: TGTGCCAGCAGCCTTTCCCGGGGGATTGCGCAGTATTTT.

This clone was counted a single time. The V call is TRBV4-1, the J call TRBJ2-7; 9 bases align to TRBD2. V shed 1 base and J 2 bases; nucleotides not matched to a gene: 0. The CDR3 is 14 amino acids. Germline V lookup: CDR1 MGHRA, CDR2 YSYEKL. CDR3 protein: CASSQASGAYEQYF. The CDR3 nucleotides read TGCGCCAGCAGCCAAGCTAGCGGGGCCTACGAGCAGTACTTC.

The chain joins TRBV30 to TRBJ1-3; D is uncertain. This CDR3 contains 14 residues. Germline CDR1 reads GTSNPN; CDR2 reads SVGIG (reference sequence). Trimming took off 4 bases at V and 0 bases at J, with 10 bases between the two ends. CDR3 protein: CAWTRSSSGNTIYF. CDR3 DNA: TGTGCCTGGACCCGATCCAGCTCTGGAAACACCATATATTTT.

V gene TRBV5-4 combines with J gene TRBJ2-2; D gene unclear. V was shortened by 6 bases and J by 6 bases, with 12 bases between the two germline ends. The CDR3 is made up of 13 amino acids. Germline CDR1 reads SGHNT; CDR2 reads YYREEE (reference sequence). CDR3 sequence (DNA): TGTGCCAGCACCCGCTTAGAGGCCGGGGAGCTGTTTTTT. This gives the protein CASTRLEAGELFF. The whole variable domain, remainder taken from reference TRBV5-4 and TRBJ2-2, is ETGVTQSPTHLIKTRGQQVTLRCSSQSGHNTVSWYQQALGQGPQFIFQYYREEENGRGNFPPRFSGLQFPNYSSELNVNALELDDSALYLCASTRLEAGELFFGEGSRLTVL.

The gene calls are TRBV30 and TRBJ1-1; D call uncertain. V lost 2 bases and J lost 1, with 11 bases in between. The germline V gene encodes CDR1 GTSNPN and CDR2 SVGIG (reference sequence). This CDR3 comprises 14 residues. The CDR3 is CAWSFGLSNTEAFF. The CDR3 DNA sequence: TGTGCCTGGAGTTTCGGTCTGTCGAACACTGAAGCTTTCTTT.

This rearrangement joins TRBV27 to TRBJ2-7, with a possible D match to TRBD2 (6 bases). CDR1 and CDR2 (germline): MNHEY, SMNVEV (reference sequence). This CDR3 is 14 amino acids long. The V end lost 3 bases, the J end lost 3 bases, and 12 bases lay between the germline ends. CDR3 in amino acids: CASSFAGRNYEQYF. The CDR3 DNA reads TGTGCCAGCAGTTTTGCGGGACGAAACTACGAGCAGTACTTC.

The chain combines TRBV19 with TRBJ2-3, with 11 nucleotides matching TRBD2. V shed 5 bases and J 13 bases; nucleotides not matched to a gene: 5. The CDR3 is made up of 12 amino acids. CDR1 is LNHDA and CDR2 is SQIVND in the germline V gene (reference sequence). CDR3 loop: CASSGTSGRKYF. In DNA, the CDR3 is TGTGCCAGTAGTGGAACTAGCGGGAGAAAGTATTTT.

The V and J genes are TRBV3-1 (or the pseudogene TRBV3-2) and TRBJ2-2; 10 nucleotides align to TRBD1. V lost 3 bases to trimming and J lost 4 bases; unmatched junction nucleotides: 5. Germline CDR1 reads LGHDT; CDR2 reads YNNKEL (reference sequence). The CDR3 has 16 residues. The CDR3 spells CASSQGQGRGTGELFF. DNA of the CDR3: TGTGCCAGCAGCCAGGGACAGGGGCGTGGCACCGGGGAGCTGTTTTTT.

V and J are TRBV18 and TRBJ2-7; D may be TRBD1 (6 bases). In germline, CDR1 is KGHSH, CDR2 LQKENI. The CDR3 is made up of 14 amino acids. Trimming cost V 4 bases and J 0 bases, with 10 bases left between them. The CDR3: CASSREGDSYEQYF. Written as DNA, the CDR3 is TGTGCCAGCTCACGAGAGGGGGACTCCTACGAGCAGTACTTC.

The chain combines TRBV4-2 with TRBJ1-2, with 10 bases identical to TRBD1. Germline CDR1 reads LGHNA; CDR2 reads YNFKEQ. Trimming removed 2 bases from V and 7 bases from J; junction bases left unmatched: 7. The CDR3 runs 15 residues. CDR3 region: CASSQPQTGGGGYTF. The CDR3 DNA follows: TGTGCCAGCAGCCAACCTCAGACAGGGGGCGGTGGCTACACCTTC.

This chain connects TRBV5-3 to TRBJ2-2; a weak D match, TRBD2 (9 bases). TRBV5-3 is labeled an ORF, and its function is uncertain. CDR3 length: 18 residues. Trimming left V 4 bases short and J 6 bases short, with 25 bases between. CDR3 region: CARSPPTGVRTSAGELFF. CDR3 sequence (DNA): TGTGCCAGAAGCCCACCGACAGGGGTCCGGACTAGCGCCGGGGAGCTGTTTTTT.

The rearrangement joins TRBV11-2 to TRBJ2-1; TRBD2 agrees at 7 bases. CDR1 and CDR2 (germline): SGHAT, FQNNGV. J was trimmed by 4 bases and V by 7 bases; bases with no gene match: 10. The CDR3 runs to 15 residues. In DNA form, the CDR3 reads TGTGCCAGCACCCGGTCTAGCGGAAGTTACAATGAGCAGTTCTTC. Its protein product is CASTRSSGSYNEQFF.

This chain uses TRBV11-2 with TRBJ2-1, with 11 bases lining up with TRBD2. Germline loops: CDR1 SGHAT, CDR2 FQNNGV. Unmatched junction bases numbered 10, after V lost 3 bases and J lost 3 bases. The CDR3 runs to 18 residues. CDR3 sequence: CASSFWLTSGGIYNEQFF. The DNA for the CDR3 is TGTGCCAGCAGCTTTTGGTTAACTAGCGGGGGTATCTACAATGAGCAGTTCTTC.

The chain carries TRBV2 and TRBJ2-7, with 15 bases fitting TRBD2. The CDR3 consists of 20 residues. Germline-derived CDR1 and CDR2 are SNHLY and FYNNEI. After removal of 6 bases from V and 11 bases from J, the junction contained 26 bases not matched to a gene. The CDR3 here is CASRDRWALTGLAGGPGEYF. The CDR3 nucleotides read TGTGCCAGCAGGGATCGTTGGGCCCTCACCGGACTAGCGGGAGGGCCGGGGGAGTACTTC. Variable domain in full (rest from reference TRBV2 and TRBJ2-7): EPEVTQTPSHQVTQMGQEVILRCVPISNHLYFYWYRQILGQKVEFLVSFYNNEISEKSEIFDDQFSVERPDGSNFTLKIRSTKLEDSAMYFCASRDRWALTGLAGGPGEYFGPGTRLTVT.

V and J are TRBV6-5 and TRBJ1-3, with D unresolved. The V end was cut by 6 bases, the J end by 4 bases, with 16 bases between. CDR1 and CDR2 from the germline V gene are MNHEY and SVGAGI. The CDR3 consists of 15 residues. The CDR3 sequence: CASSRGGRGGNTIYF. The CDR3, as DNA: TGTGCCAGCAGCCGGGGAGGGCGCGGGGGAAACACCATATATTTT.

The genes are TRBV24-1 and TRBJ1-2; 8 nucleotides agree with TRBD1. Per germline, CDR1 KGHDR and CDR2 SFDVKD. The V gene end was trimmed by 4 bases and the J gene end by 8 bases; junction bases not matched to a gene: 5. The length of the CDR3 is 13 residues. The CDR3: CATSETGTGGYTF. The CDR3 bases are TGTGCCACCAGTGAGACAGGGACAGGAGGCTACACCTTC.

V is TRBV27 and J is TRBJ1-2, with 7 bases fitting TRBD1. Unmatched junction bases numbered 6, after V lost 3 bases and J lost 8 bases. CDR3 length: 13 residues. Germline loops: CDR1 MNHEY, CDR2 SMNVEV (reference sequence). CDR3 bases: TGTGCCAGCAGTTTCTGGGACAGAGGAGGCTACACCTTC. As protein: CASSFWDRGGYTF.